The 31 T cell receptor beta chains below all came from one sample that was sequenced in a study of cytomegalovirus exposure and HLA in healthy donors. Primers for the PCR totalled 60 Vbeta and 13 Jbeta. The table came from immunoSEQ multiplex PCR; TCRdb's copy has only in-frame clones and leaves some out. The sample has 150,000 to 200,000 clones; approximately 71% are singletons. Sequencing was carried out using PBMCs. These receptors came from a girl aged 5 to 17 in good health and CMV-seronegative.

CDR3 sequence: CASSPDRVATGELFF. The CDR3 DNA follows: TGTGCCAGCAGTCCCGACAGGGTTGCCACCGGGGAGCTGTTTTTT. The rearrangement links TRBV7-8 to TRBJ2-2; 7 nucleotides match TRBD1. Trimming cost V 6 bases and J 4 bases; bases outside gene matches: 8. The CDR3 runs to 15 residues. Germline CDR1 SGHVS, CDR2 FQNEAQ.

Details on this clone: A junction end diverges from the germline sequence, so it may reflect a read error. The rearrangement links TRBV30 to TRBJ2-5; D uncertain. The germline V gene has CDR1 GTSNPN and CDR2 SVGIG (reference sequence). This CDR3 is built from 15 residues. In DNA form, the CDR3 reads TGTGCCTGGGGGTTATTCCCGTCGGCCCAAGAGGCCCAGTACTTC. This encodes CAWGLFPSAQEAQYF.

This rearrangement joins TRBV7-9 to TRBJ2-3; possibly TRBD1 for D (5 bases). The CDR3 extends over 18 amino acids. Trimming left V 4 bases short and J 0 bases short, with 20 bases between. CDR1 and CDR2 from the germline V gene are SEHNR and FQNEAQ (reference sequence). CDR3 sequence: CASSSDLKGHRSTDTQYF. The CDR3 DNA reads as TGTGCCAGCAGCTCCGACTTGAAGGGGCACCGGAGCACAGATACGCAGTATTTT.

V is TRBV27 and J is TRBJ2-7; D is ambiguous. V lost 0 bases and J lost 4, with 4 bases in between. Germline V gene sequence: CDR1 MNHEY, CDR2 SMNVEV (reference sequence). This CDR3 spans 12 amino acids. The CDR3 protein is CASSLSGYEQYF. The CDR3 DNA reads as TGTGCCAGCAGTTTATCCGGGTACGAGCAGTACTTC.

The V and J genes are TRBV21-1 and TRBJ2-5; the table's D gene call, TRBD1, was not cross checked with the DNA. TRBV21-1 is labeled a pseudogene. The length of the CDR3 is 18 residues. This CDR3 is CASSKSTRQGQGRETQYF. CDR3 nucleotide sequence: TGTGCCAGCAGCAAAAGTACGCGACAGGGACAGGGAAGGGAGACCCAGTACTTC.

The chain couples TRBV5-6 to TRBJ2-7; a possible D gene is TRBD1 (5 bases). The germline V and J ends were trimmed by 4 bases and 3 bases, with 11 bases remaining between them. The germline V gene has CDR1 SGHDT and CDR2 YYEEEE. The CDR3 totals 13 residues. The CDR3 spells CASSITQGYEQYF. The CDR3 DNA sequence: TGTGCCAGCAGCATAACGCAGGGCTACGAGCAGTACTTC. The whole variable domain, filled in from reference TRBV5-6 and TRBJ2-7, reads DAGVTQSPTHLIKTRGQQVTLRCSPKSGHDTVSWYQQALGQGPQFIFQYYEEEERQRGNFPDRFSGHQFPNYSSELNVNALLLGDSALYLCASSITQGYEQYFGPGTRLTVT.

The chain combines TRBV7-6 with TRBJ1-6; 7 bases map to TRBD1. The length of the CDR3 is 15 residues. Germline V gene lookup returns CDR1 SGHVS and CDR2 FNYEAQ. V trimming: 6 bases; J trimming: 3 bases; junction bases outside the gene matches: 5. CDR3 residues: CASSWDSSYNSPLHF. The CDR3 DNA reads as TGTGCCAGCAGTTGGGACAGCAGCTATAATTCACCCCTCCACTTT.

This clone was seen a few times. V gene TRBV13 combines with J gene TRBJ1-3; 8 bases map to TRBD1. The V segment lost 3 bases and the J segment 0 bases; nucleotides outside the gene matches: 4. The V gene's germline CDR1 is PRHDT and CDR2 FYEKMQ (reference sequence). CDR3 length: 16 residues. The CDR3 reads CASSFRGPLSGNTIYF. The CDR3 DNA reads TGTGCCAGCAGCTTCAGGGGGCCTCTCTCTGGAAACACCATATATTTT.

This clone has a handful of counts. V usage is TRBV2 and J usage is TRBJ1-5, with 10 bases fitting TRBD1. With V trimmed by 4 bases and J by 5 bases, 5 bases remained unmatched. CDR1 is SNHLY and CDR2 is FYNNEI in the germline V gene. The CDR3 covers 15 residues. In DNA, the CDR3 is TGTGCCAGCAGTGGACAGGGGGCTCGTGATCAGCCCCAGCATTTT. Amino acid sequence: CASSGQGARDQPQHF.

The CDR3 loop is CASSQIETREKLFF. The CDR3 coding sequence is TGCGCCAGCAGCCAAATCGAAACGCGGGAAAAACTGTTTTTT. The chain recombines TRBV4-1 with TRBJ1-4; D ambiguous. The CDR3 loop spans 14 amino acids. Germline CDR1 is MGHRA and CDR2 is YSYEKL. The V gene lost 2 bases and the J gene lost 8 bases, with 12 bases spanning the gap.

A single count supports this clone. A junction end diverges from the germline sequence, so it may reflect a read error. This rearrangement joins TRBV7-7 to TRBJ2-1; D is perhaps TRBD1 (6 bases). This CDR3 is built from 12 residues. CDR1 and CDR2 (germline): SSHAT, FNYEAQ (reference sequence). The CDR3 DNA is TGTGCTAGCAGCCACCCCGGGACAACGCAGTTCTTC. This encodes CASSHPGTTQFF.

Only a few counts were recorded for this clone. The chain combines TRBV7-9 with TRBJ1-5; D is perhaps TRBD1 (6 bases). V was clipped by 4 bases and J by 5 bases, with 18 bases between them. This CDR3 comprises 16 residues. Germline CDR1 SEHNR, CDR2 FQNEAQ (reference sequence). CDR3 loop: CASSSSAGEWDQPQHF. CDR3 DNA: TGTGCCAGCAGCTCCTCGGCAGGGGAATGGGATCAGCCCCAGCATTTT.

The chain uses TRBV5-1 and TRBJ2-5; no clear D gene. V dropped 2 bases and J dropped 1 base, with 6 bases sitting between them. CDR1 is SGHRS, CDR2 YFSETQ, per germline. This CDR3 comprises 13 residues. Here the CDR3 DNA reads TGCGCCAGCAGCTTTGCAGGCCAAGAGACCCAGTACTTC. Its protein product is CASSFAGQETQYF.

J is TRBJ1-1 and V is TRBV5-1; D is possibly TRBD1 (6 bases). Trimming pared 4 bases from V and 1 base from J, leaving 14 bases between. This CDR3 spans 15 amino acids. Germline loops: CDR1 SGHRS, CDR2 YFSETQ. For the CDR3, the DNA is TGCGCCAGCAGCAGTCGGGGGGGCTCGAACACTGAAGCTTTCTTT. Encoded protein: CASSSRGGSNTEAFF.

The CDR3 coding sequence is TGTGCCAGTCTACGGACAGGAGCCTCATTTGGGGAGCCCCAGCATTTT. Its protein is CASLRTGASFGEPQHF. The genes are TRBV2 and TRBJ1-5, with 7 bases that match TRBD1. CDR3 length equals 16 residues. Germline V gene sequence: CDR1 SNHLY, CDR2 FYNNEI. With 9 bases clipped from V and 8 bases from J, the junction kept 19 bases outside the gene matches.

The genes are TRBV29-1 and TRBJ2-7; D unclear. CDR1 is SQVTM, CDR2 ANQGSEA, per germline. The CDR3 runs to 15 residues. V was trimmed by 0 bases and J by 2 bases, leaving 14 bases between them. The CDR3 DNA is TGCAGCGTTGAAGATCAGGTCAGTCGTCCCTACGAGCAGTACTTC. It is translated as CSVEDQVSRPYEQYF.

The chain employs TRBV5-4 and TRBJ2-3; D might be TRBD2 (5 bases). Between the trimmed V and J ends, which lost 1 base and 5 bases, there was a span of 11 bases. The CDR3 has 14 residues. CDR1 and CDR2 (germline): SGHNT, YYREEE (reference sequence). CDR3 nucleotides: TGTGCCAGCAGCTTGACCCCTAGCCAAGATACGCAGTATTTT. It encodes CASSLTPSQDTQYF.

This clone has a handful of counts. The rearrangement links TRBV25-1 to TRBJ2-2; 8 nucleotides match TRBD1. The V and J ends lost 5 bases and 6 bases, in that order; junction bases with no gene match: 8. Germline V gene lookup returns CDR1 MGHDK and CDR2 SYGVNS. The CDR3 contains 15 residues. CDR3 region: CASSSQDREAGELFF. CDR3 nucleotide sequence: TGTGCCAGCAGTTCTCAGGACAGGGAAGCCGGGGAGCTGTTTTTT.

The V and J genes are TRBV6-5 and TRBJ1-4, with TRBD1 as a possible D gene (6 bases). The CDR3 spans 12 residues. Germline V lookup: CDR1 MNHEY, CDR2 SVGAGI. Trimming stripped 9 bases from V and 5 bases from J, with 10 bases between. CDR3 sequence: CASWTVNEKLFF. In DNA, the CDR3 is TGTGCCAGTTGGACAGTGAATGAAAAACTGTTTTTT.

The CDR3, as DNA: TGTGCCAGTAATACAGGGGGCATATTGCAGCCCCAGCATTTT. Translating it yields CASNTGGILQPQHF. The chain carries TRBV19 and TRBJ1-5; 9 positions match TRBD1. The trim removed 7 bases at V and 7 bases at J, leaving 8 bases unmatched. Germline-derived CDR1 and CDR2 are LNHDA and SQIVND (reference sequence). The length of the CDR3 is 14 residues.

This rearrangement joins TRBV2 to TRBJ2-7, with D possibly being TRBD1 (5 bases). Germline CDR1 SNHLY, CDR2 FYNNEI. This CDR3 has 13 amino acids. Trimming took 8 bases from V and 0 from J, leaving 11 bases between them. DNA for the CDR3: TGTGCCAGCGGGCCGGACAACTCCTACGAGCAGTACTTC. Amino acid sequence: CASGPDNSYEQYF.

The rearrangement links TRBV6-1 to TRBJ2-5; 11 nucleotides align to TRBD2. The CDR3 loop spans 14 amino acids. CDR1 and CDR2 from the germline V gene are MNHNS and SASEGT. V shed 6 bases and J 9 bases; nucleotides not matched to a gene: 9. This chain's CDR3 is CASSRLAGTGAQYF. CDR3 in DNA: TGTGCCAGCAGCCGACTAGCGGGGACCGGGGCCCAGTACTTC.

This CDR3 reads CASSPAQGPYGYTF. CDR3 coding DNA: TGCGCCAGCAGCCCAGCCCAGGGTCCCTATGGCTACACCTTC. The gene calls are TRBV5-1 and TRBJ1-2; perhaps TRBD1 as D (5 bases). Germline CDR1 SGHRS, CDR2 YFSETQ. The CDR3 is 14 residues long. V lost 4 bases, J lost 4 bases, and 14 bases lay in between.

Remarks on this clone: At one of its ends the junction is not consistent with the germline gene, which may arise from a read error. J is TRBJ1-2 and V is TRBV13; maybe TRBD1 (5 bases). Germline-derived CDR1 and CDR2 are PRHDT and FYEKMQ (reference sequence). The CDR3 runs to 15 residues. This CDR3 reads CASSLGRDLDYGYTF. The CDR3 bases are TGTGCCAGCAGCTTAGGCAGGGACCTGGACTACGGCTACACCTTC.

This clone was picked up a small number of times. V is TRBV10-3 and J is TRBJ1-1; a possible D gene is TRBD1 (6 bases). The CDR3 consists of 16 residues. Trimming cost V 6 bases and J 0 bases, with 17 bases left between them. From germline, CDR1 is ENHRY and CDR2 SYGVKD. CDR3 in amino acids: CAIRGDIGDMNTEAFF. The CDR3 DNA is TGTGCCATCAGGGGAGACATTGGGGACATGAACACTGAAGCTTTCTTT.

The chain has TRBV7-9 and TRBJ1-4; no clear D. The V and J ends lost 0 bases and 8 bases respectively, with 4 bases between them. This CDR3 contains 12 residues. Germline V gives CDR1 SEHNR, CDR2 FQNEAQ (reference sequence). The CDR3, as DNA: TGTGCCAGCAGCTTAGCGTCGGAAAAACTGTTTTTT. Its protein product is CASSLASEKLFF.

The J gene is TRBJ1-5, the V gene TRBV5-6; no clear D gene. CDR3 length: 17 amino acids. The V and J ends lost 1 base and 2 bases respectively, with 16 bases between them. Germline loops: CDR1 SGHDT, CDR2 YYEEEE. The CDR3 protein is CASSLSSGVLGNQPQHF. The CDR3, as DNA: TGTGCCAGCAGCTTGAGTTCGGGAGTGCTTGGCAATCAGCCCCAGCATTTT.

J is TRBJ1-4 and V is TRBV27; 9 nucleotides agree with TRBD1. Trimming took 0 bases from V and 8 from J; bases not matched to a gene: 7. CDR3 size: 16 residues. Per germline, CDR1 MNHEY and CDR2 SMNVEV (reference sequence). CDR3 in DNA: TGTGCCAGCAGTTTATCCCCGGGACAGGGAAGAGAAAAACTGTTTTTT. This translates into CASSLSPGQGREKLFF.

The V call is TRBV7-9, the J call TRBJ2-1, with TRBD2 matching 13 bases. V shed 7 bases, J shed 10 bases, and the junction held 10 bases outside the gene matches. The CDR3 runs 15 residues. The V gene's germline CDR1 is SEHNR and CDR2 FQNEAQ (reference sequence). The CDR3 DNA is TGTGCCAGCACCTGGACTAGCGGGGGCGGAGTCGAGCAGTTCTTC. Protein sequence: CASTWTSGGGVEQFF.

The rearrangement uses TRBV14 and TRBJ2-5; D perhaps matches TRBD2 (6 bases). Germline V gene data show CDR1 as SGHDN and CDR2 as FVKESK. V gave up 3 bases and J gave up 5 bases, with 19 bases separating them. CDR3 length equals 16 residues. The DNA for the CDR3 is TGTGCCAGCAGCCAGGCCGGGACTCGGGAGCGGGAGACCCAGTACTTC. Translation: CASSQAGTRERETQYF.

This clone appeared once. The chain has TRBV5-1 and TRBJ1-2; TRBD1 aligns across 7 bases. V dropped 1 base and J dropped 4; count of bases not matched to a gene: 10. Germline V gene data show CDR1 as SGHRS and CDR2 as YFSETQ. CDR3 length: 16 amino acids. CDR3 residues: CASSLTRTGTVYGYTF. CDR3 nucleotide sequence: TGCGCCAGCAGCTTGACCCGGACCGGGACAGTCTATGGCTACACCTTC.